A single T cell receptor beta chain is shown here with its context. The data belong to a study of blood T cell repertoires in COVID-19. Study context: Sites across the United States, Italy and Spain contributed samples from acute and convalescent COVID-19. Sample material is recorded as cDNA or gDNA derived from T cells, B-cell-depleted T cells, or PBMCs.

Generated by immunoSEQ multiplex PCR, the TCRdb table keeps only in-frame clones and is missing some. The sample shows 140,000 or so clones, over 85% of them seen only once. This CDR3 contains 14 residues. The germline V gene encodes CDR1 MNHEY and CDR2 SVGAGI. Between the trimmed V and J ends, which lost 5 bases and 4 bases, there was a span of 15 bases. Sequenced sample: peripheral blood. The sequence was collected from a human donor in a cohort sampled during active COVID-19. V usage is TRBV6-5 and J usage is TRBJ2-7; TRBD2 is a possible D gene (6 bases). The CDR3 is CASSQAWREYEQYF. The CDR3 DNA reads as TGTGCCAGCAGTCAGGCTTGGAGGGAATACGAGCAGTACTTC.